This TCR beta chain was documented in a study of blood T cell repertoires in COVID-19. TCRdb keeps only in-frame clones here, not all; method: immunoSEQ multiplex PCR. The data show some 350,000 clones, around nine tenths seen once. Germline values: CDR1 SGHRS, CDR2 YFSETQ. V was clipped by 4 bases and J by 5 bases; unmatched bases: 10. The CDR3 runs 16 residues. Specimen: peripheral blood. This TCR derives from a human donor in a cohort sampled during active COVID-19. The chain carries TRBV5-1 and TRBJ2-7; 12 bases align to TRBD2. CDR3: CASSRTSGNPGDEQYF. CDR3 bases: TGCGCCAGCAGCCGGACTAGCGGGAACCCGGGTGACGAGCAGTACTTC.